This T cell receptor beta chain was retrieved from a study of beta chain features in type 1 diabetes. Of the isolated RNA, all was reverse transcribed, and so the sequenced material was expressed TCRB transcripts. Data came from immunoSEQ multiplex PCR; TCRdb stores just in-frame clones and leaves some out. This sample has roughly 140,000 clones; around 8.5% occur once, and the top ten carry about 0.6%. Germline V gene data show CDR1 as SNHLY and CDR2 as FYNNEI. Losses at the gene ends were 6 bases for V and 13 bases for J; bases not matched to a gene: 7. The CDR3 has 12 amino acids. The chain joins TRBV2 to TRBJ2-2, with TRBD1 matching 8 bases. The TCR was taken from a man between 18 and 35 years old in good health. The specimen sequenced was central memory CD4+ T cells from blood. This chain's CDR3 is CASSPWTGRLFF. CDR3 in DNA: TGTGCCAGCAGCCCATGGACAGGGAGGCTGTTTTTT. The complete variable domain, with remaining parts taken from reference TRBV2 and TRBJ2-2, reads EPEVTQTPSHQVTQMGQEVILRCVPISNHLYFYWYRQILGQKVEFLVSFYNNEISEKSEIFDDQFSVERPDGSNFTLKIRSTKLEDSAMYFCASSPWTGRLFFGEGSRLTVL.